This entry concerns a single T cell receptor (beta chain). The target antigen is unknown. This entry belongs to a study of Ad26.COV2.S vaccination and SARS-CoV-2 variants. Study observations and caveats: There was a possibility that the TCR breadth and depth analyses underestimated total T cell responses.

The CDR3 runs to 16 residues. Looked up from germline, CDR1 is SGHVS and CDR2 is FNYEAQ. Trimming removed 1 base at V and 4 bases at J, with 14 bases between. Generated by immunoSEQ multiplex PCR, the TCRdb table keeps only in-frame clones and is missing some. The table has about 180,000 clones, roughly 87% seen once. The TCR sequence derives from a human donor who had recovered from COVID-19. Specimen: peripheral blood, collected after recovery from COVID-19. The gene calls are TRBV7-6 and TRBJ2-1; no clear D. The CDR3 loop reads CASSLVAEQSYNEQFF. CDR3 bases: TGTGCCAGCAGCTTAGTAGCTGAACAGTCTTACAATGAGCAGTTCTTC.